Listed below are T cell receptor beta chains from one sample, sequenced in a study of human T cells and chemical hapten exposure. MiXCR was run by TCRdb on the RACE reads, yielding one entry per CDR3 protein. Of 180,000 or so distinct CDR3 sequences detected, approximately 20% appear once; the ten largest clones hold roughly 6.7%. Here the sequenced sample was whole blood, taken in connection with sensitization to the hapten diphenylcyclopropenone (DPC). The receptor set was obtained from a woman between 45 and 65 years old with alopecia areata. Some clones in this sample may be carry-over from other donors' samples. CDR3s include the opening cysteine and the closing phenylalanine or tryptophan. A D gene is named only where the DNA matches it firmly. Only part of the rows carry a size: once, few, many, or a class if the clone is expanded.

size: few; D: TRBD1; V: TRBV12-3/TRBV12-4; J: TRBJ1-5; DNA: TGTGCCAGCAGTCCGGGACAGTACAATCAGCCCCAGCATTTT; CDR3: CASSPGQYNQPQHF
size: many; D: TRBD2; V: TRBV29-1; J: TRBJ2-1; DNA: TGCAGCGTAGGGACTAGCGGCTACAATGAGCAGTTCTTC; CDR3: CSVGTSGYNEQFF
size: .; D: .; V: TRBV11-3; J: TRBJ2-1; DNA: TGTGCCAGCAGCTTAGTGGGATTCAATGAGCAGTTCTTC; CDR3: CASSLVGFNEQFF
size: .; D: .; V: TRBV24-1; J: TRBJ2-5; DNA: TGTGCCACCAGTGATCCGAGGCGGGATAGAGAGACCCAGTACTTC; CDR3: CATSDPRRDRETQYF
size: few; D: .; V: TRBV7-9; J: TRBJ2-1; DNA: TGTGCCAGCAGCCTCCCGACGCGACCCTACAATGAGCAGTTCTTC; CDR3: CASSLPTRPYNEQFF
size: few; D: .; V: TRBV20-1; J: TRBJ2-5; DNA: TGCAGTGCTATCTCCGATCTCCAAGAGACCCAGTACTTC; CDR3: CSAISDLQETQYF
size: .; D: .; V: TRBV5-1; J: TRBJ2-2; DNA: TGCGCCAGTCATGACCCCGGGGAAACCGGGGAGCTGTTTTTT; CDR3: CASHDPGETGELFF
size: few; D: TRBD2; V: TRBV7-9; J: TRBJ2-2; DNA: TGTGCCAGCAGCCCGGGACTAATTTACACCGGGGAGCTGTTTTTT; CDR3: CASSPGLIYTGELFF
size: few; D: .; V: TRBV7-9; J: TRBJ2-3; DNA: TGTGCCAGCAGCTACCGGGGACAAGTCACAGATACGCAGTATTTT; CDR3: CASSYRGQVTDTQYF
size: .; D: .; V: TRBV11-3; J: TRBJ2-7; DNA: TGTGCCAGCAGGTCACTAGTACGCTACGAGCAGTACTTC; CDR3: CASRSLVRYEQYF
size: .; D: .; V: TRBV5-1; J: TRBJ1-1; DNA: TGCGCCAGTTGGACCGGCACTGAAGCTTTCTTT; CDR3: CASWTGTEAFF
size: .; D: .; V: TRBV15; J: TRBJ2-7; DNA: TGTGCCACCAGCAGAGATAGCGGCGATATCTACGAGCAGTACTTC; CDR3: CATSRDSGDIYEQYF
size: .; D: .; V: TRBV10-3; J: TRBJ1-6; DNA: TGTGCCTCTGCGGGGGACACGGGTTTTAATTCACCCCTCCACTTT; CDR3: CASAGDTGFNSPLHF
size: .; D: TRBD2; V: TRBV12-3/TRBV12-4; J: TRBJ2-1; DNA: TGTGCCAGCAGTCAAGGACTAGCGGTTAACAATGAGCAGTTCTTC; CDR3: CASSQGLAVNNEQFF
size: few; D: .; V: TRBV2; J: TRBJ2-2; DNA: TGTGCCAGCAGTGAAAAGCGAAGAGGCACCGGGGAGCTGTTTTTT; CDR3: CASSEKRRGTGELFF
size: .; D: .; V: TRBV28; J: TRBJ2-2; DNA: TGTGCCAGCATAAAAGGGAACACCGGGGAGCTGTTTTTT; CDR3: CASIKGNTGELFF
size: .; D: TRBD2; V: TRBV3-1; J: TRBJ2-3; DNA: TGTGCCAGCAGCCCCAAATCTAGCGGGAGGGCCCCAGATACGCAGTATTTT; CDR3: CASSPKSSGRAPDTQYF
size: .; D: .; V: TRBV12-2; J: TRBJ1-1; DNA: TGTGCAAGTCGCTCCGGACAGGTTGGTCCCACTGAAGCTTTCTTT; CDR3: CASRSGQVGPTEAFF
size: many; D: TRBD2; V: TRBV12-3/TRBV12-4; J: TRBJ2-7; DNA: TGTGCCAGCGGCTGGACTAGCGGAACCTACGAGCAGTACTTC; CDR3: CASGWTSGTYEQYF
size: .; D: .; V: TRBV6-1; J: TRBJ2-1; DNA: TGTGCCAGCAGTGAAGCCGGCTCAGGGCGACCTCTGGAGCAGTTCTTC; CDR3: CASSEAGSGRPLEQFF
size: few; D: TRBD1; V: TRBV10-3; J: TRBJ2-5; DNA: TGTGCCATCAGTAGTTCCGGGACAGGGGGAGGAGAGACCCAGTACTTC; CDR3: CAISSSGTGGGETQYF
size: few; D: .; V: TRBV3-1; J: TRBJ1-1; DNA: TGTGCCAGCAGCCCGACAGGTTTATACACTGAAGCTTTCTTT; CDR3: CASSPTGLYTEAFF
size: .; D: TRBD1; V: TRBV7-9; J: TRBJ1-4; DNA: TGTGTCAGCGAACCGGGACAGGGGGCGAGGGCCAAACTGTTTTTT; CDR3: CVSEPGQGARAKLFF
size: .; D: .; V: TRBV7-8; J: TRBJ2-3; DNA: TGTGCCAGCAGCTTAGCCGACAGTAGCACAGATACGCAGTATTTT; CDR3: CASSLADSSTDTQYF
size: few; D: .; V: TRBV29-1; J: TRBJ2-7; DNA: TGCAGCGCCGTCGACAGGTCCTCCTACGAGCAGTACTTC; CDR3: CSAVDRSSYEQYF
size: many; D: TRBD2; V: TRBV20-1; J: TRBJ2-1; DNA: TGCAGTGCCTATACTAGCGGACGATACAATGAGCAGTTCTTC; CDR3: CSAYTSGRYNEQFF
size: .; D: .; V: TRBV2; J: TRBJ1-6; DNA: TGTGCCAGCAGAACAGGGCCGAATTCACCCCTCCACTTT; CDR3: CASRTGPNSPLHF
size: .; D: .; V: TRBV7-2; J: TRBJ1-2; DNA: TGTGCCAGCAGCTTAGATCCAGCAGGCAACTATGGCTACACCTTC; CDR3: CASSLDPAGNYGYTF
size: .; D: .; V: TRBV10-1; J: TRBJ1-4; DNA: TGCGCCAGCAGTGAGTCAGGGATGAGCTCTGAAAAACTGTTTTTT; CDR3: CASSESGMSSEKLFF
size: .; D: .; V: TRBV20-1; J: TRBJ1-2; DNA: TGCAGTGCCTTGACTACAGGGTCCTATGGCTACACCTTC; CDR3: CSALTTGSYGYTF
size: .; D: TRBD1; V: TRBV7-8; J: TRBJ2-1; DNA: TGTGCCAGCAGCTTCGTGGGACAGTTTTACAATGAGCAGTTCTTC; CDR3: CASSFVGQFYNEQFF
size: few; D: .; V: TRBV2; J: TRBJ2-3; DNA: TGTGCCAGCAGCCCCCGGGACTCTTCAAGAACAGATACGCAGTATTTT; CDR3: CASSPRDSSRTDTQYF
size: .; D: .; V: TRBV29-1; J: TRBJ2-1; DNA: TGCAGCGTTGCCAAGGGACAACTAGAGCAGTTCTTC; CDR3: CSVAKGQLEQFF
size: few; D: TRBD1; V: TRBV29-1; J: TRBJ1-2; DNA: TGCAGCGTCCGAGACAGGGAGACTAACTATGGCTACACCTTC; CDR3: CSVRDRETNYGYTF
size: .; D: TRBD2; V: TRBV5-1; J: TRBJ2-2; DNA: TGCGCCAGCACCGTACTAGCGGGAGTTTCCGGGGAGCTGTTTTTT; CDR3: CASTVLAGVSGELFF
size: few; D: TRBD2; V: TRBV6-5; J: TRBJ2-1; DNA: TGTGCCAGCAGTTTCGGACTAGCGGGAGCTCTCCGCAATGAGCAGTTCTTC; CDR3: CASSFGLAGALRNEQFF
size: .; D: .; V: TRBV20-1; J: TRBJ2-7; DNA: TGCAGTGCTAGGGGAGCGGGACACTACGAGCAGTACTTC; CDR3: CSARGAGHYEQYF
size: once; D: .; V: TRBV11-2; J: TRBJ1-6; DNA: TGTGCCAGCAGCGCCCGCACCACCTATAATTCACCCCTCCACTTT; CDR3: CASSARTTYNSPLHF